The present T cell receptor beta chain was sequenced within a study of response to subunit inactivated influenza vaccine. Notes on the study in general: The study's authors posited that every seasonal influenza vaccination enlists few new T cells.

Notes on this clonotype: The target antigen is unknown.

One entry per CDR3 protein, called by TCRdb with MiXCR from the RT-PCR reads. Here the sample spans 650,000 to 800,000 distinct CDR3 sequences, about 18% being singletons. This receptor was taken from a man between 45 and 60 years old who received an inactivated influenza vaccine. The source was PBMCs from blood, collected 4 to 6 days after vaccination.

CDR3 bases: TGTGCCAGCAGCTCGCTAGCGGCAGGCGGGAACACTGAAGCTTTCTTT. Translating it yields CASSSLAAGGNTEAFF. This chain links TRBV7-9 with TRBJ1-1; D is undetermined. The CDR3 extends over 16 amino acids. Germline CDR1 reads SEHNR; CDR2 reads FQNEAQ (reference sequence). V lost 4 bases to trimming and J lost 1 base, with 16 bases between them.